This T cell receptor (beta chain) was sequenced during a study of blood T cell repertoires in COVID-19. Assay used: immunoSEQ multiplex PCR; TCRdb lists only in-frame clones, some missing. The profile shows about 99,000 clones, roughly 79% of them singletons. Per germline, CDR1 KGHSH and CDR2 LQKENI. Trimming took 3 bases from V and 2 from J; bases not matched to a gene: 11. This CDR3 has 18 amino acids. The Seattle patients joined while their infection was active and were tracked longitudinally afterward. The receptor was derived from a man older than 75 with COVID-19, enrolled during active disease. The sample taken for sequencing was peripheral blood. The chain employs TRBV18 and TRBJ2-1, with 9 bases that match TRBD1. The CDR3 DNA is TGTGCCAGCTCACCGAGAAGGGCGGGACAGGGCCCCTACAATGAGCAGTTCTTC. This translates into CASSPRRAGQGPYNEQFF.